One and the same sample provided the 19 T cell receptor beta chains below, sequenced in a study of blood T cell repertoires in COVID-19. Sequenced by immunoSEQ multiplex PCR; TCRdb stores in-frame clones only, minus some. The sample yields fewer than 80,000 clones, roughly 74% seen once. Sequenced: peripheral blood. Receptors originate from a woman of 80 years or more with acute or convalescent COVID-19.

CDR3: CASSPGGRPENIQYF. CDR3 DNA: TGTGCCAGCAGCCCGGGGGGCAGGCCCGAAAACATTCAGTACTTC. The V gene is TRBV5-4, the J gene TRBJ2-4; TRBD2 is a possible D gene (7 bases). Trimming removed 4 bases at V and 5 bases at J, with 16 bases between. From germline, CDR1 is SGHNT and CDR2 YYREEE (reference sequence). The CDR3 is made up of 15 amino acids.

Here the CDR3 reads CSVIVTGGYEQYF. CDR3 DNA: TGCAGCGTTATCGTAACAGGGGGATACGAGCAGTACTTC. The rearrangement joins TRBV29-1 to TRBJ2-7, with TRBD1 matching over 8 bases. V gave up 5 bases and J gave up 4 bases; unmatched junction bases: 7. The CDR3 loop spans 13 amino acids. The germline V gene encodes CDR1 SQVTM and CDR2 ANQGSEA.

The V gene is TRBV4-3, the J gene TRBJ2-1; 8 bases line up with TRBD1. Germline trimming cut 4 bases from V and 4 bases from J; bases unmatched to any gene: 6. Per germline, CDR1 LGHNA and CDR2 YSLEER. The CDR3 has 15 amino acids. The CDR3 sequence is CASSPTGGTYNEQFF. The CDR3 DNA reads as TGCGCCAGCAGCCCCACAGGGGGAACTTACAATGAGCAGTTCTTC.

The rearrangement links TRBV6-2 or TRBV6-3 to TRBJ1-5, with D unresolved. The CDR3 is 13 residues long. The V and J ends lost 3 bases and 5 bases respectively, with 8 bases between them. Germline CDR1 and CDR2: MNHEY and SVGEGT. CDR3 sequence (DNA): TGTGCCAGCAGTTATATCGGGGATCAGCCCCAGCATTTT. This codes for CASSYIGDQPQHF.

The chain uses TRBV24-1 and TRBJ2-7; a possible D gene is TRBD1 (6 bases). The CDR3 covers 15 residues. Germline CDR1 reads KGHDR; CDR2 reads SFDVKD. V gave up 7 bases and J gave up 1 base, with 16 bases separating them. The CDR3 region is CATRGKGHSSYEQYF. The CDR3 DNA reads as TGTGCCACCAGGGGCAAGGGACACTCTTCCTACGAGCAGTACTTC.

The chain is built from TRBV3-1 (or the pseudogene TRBV3-2) and TRBJ2-1; D unclear. V was trimmed by 4 bases and J by 10 bases, leaving 8 bases between them. Germline V gives CDR1 LGHDT, CDR2 YNNKEL (reference sequence). There are 11 residues in the CDR3. The CDR3 sequence is CASSRLGEQFF. The CDR3 coding sequence is TGTGCCAGCAGCCGCCTGGGCGAGCAGTTCTTC.

This clone appeared a single time. The chain carries TRBV12-5 and TRBJ1-2; 9 bases line up with TRBD1. The CDR3 spans 16 residues. Germline loops: CDR1 LGHNT, CDR2 FRNRAP. Trimming at V came to 2 bases and at J to 4 bases, leaving 8 bases not matched to a gene. This CDR3 is CASGLLQGARGYGYTF. The CDR3 DNA is TGTGCTAGTGGTTTGCTACAGGGGGCGCGGGGCTATGGCTACACCTTC.

This clone was detected once. The gene calls are TRBV27 and TRBJ1-2; 7 nucleotides line up with TRBD1. V dropped 5 bases and J dropped 2; count of bases not matched to a gene: 5. From germline, CDR1 is MNHEY and CDR2 SMNVEV (reference sequence). CDR3 length: 14 residues. CDR3 nucleotide sequence: TGTGCCAGCAGTAGTCCGGACAGGAACTATGGCTACACCTTC. Its protein product is CASSSPDRNYGYTF.

This chain joins TRBV4-2 and TRBJ1-1; the match to TRBD1 covers 10 bases. The V gene end was trimmed by 6 bases and the J gene end by 4 bases; junction bases not matched to a gene: 5. Germline CDR1 is LGHNA and CDR2 is YNFKEQ. This CDR3 contains 14 residues. The CDR3 spells CASRNRDRGTEAFF. CDR3 coding DNA: TGTGCCAGCAGGAACCGGGACAGGGGCACTGAAGCTTTCTTT.

The table lists this clone with a count of one. V gene TRBV6-2 or TRBV6-3 combines with J gene TRBJ1-6; no clear D gene. Trimming left V 2 bases short and J 7 bases short, with 12 bases between. CDR1 and CDR2 (germline): MNHEY, SVGEGT. The CDR3 has 15 amino acids. This CDR3 is CASSYLLLSNSPLHF. CDR3 in DNA: TGTGCCAGCAGTTACCTGCTGCTATCCAATTCACCCCTCCACTTT.

The genes are TRBV6-5 and TRBJ2-4; D is perhaps TRBD1 (6 bases). Germline V gene data show CDR1 as MNHEY and CDR2 as SVGAGI. V dropped 6 bases and J dropped 7 bases, with 10 bases sitting between them. This CDR3 region has 12 residues. CDR3 sequence reads: CASRGGTNIQYF. The CDR3 coding sequence is TGTGCCAGCAGAGGGGGAACGAACATTCAGTACTTC.

The chain combines TRBV11-2 with TRBJ2-2; 7 bases agree with TRBD1. V shed 6 bases, J shed 1 base, and the junction held 11 bases outside the gene matches. CDR3 length: 17 residues. The germline gives CDR1 SGHAT, CDR2 FQNNGV. The CDR3 coding sequence is TGTGCCAGCAGGCCTTACAGGGGCGGGCGGAACACCGGGGAGCTGTTTTTT. It is translated as CASRPYRGGRNTGELFF. Together with reference TRBV11-2 and TRBJ2-2, the CDR3 gives the full variable domain: EAGVAQSPRYKIIEKRQSVAFWCNPISGHATLYWYQQILGQGPKLLIQFQNNGVVDDSQLPKDRFSAERLKGVDSTLKIQPAKLEDSAVYLCASRPYRGGRNTGELFFGEGSRLTVL.

The chain combines TRBV7-2 with TRBJ2-5, with TRBD1 as a possible D gene (6 bases). V shed 1 base and J shed 5 bases, with 14 bases lying between them. The CDR3 is 15 residues long. Germline V gene data show CDR1 as SGHTA and CDR2 as FQGNSA. The CDR3: CASSLVQGPEETQYF. As DNA, the CDR3 is TGTGCCAGCAGCTTAGTGCAGGGGCCCGAGGAGACCCAGTACTTC.

The chain combines TRBV27 with TRBJ2-4; tentatively, D is TRBD2 (7 bases). The germline V gene encodes CDR1 MNHEY and CDR2 SMNVEV (reference sequence). CDR3 length equals 17 residues. Trimming removed 10 bases from V and 4 bases from J, with 26 bases in between. For the CDR3, the DNA is TGTGCCACCCGTCCCCCATTTTTGAGGGGGGGAAAAAACATTCAGTACTTC. It is translated as CATRPPFLRGGKNIQYF.

V and J are TRBV19 and TRBJ2-2, with D uncertain. With 6 bases removed from V and 2 bases from J, the gap between germline ends came to 7 bases. The CDR3 is made up of 13 amino acids. Germline-derived CDR1 and CDR2 are LNHDA and SQIVND (reference sequence). CDR3 region: CASRTTNTGELFF. In DNA form, the CDR3 reads TGTGCCAGTAGAACTACTAACACCGGGGAGCTGTTTTTT. The whole variable domain, remainder taken from reference TRBV19 and TRBJ2-2, is DGGITQSPKYLFRKEGQNVTLSCEQNLNHDAMYWYRQDPGQGLRLIYYSQIVNDFQKGDIAEGYSVSREKKESFPLTVTSAQKNPTAFYLCASRTTNTGELFFGEGSRLTVL.

The rearrangement links TRBV28 to TRBJ2-2, with D possibly matching TRBD2 (5 bases). The CDR3 extends over 15 amino acids. The ends were cut back, 6 bases at V and 2 bases at J, with 13 bases in the middle. CDR1 and CDR2 (germline): MDHEN, SYDVKM. DNA of the CDR3: TGTGCCAGCAGACCCCCGGGATCTAACACCGGGGAGCTGTTTTTT. Translating it yields CASRPPGSNTGELFF.

The genes are TRBV20-1 and TRBJ1-5; D remains ambiguous. V was trimmed by 3 bases and J by 11 bases, leaving 11 bases between them. The CDR3 contains 11 residues. The germline CDR1 and CDR2 sequences are DFQATT and SNEGSKA (reference sequence). The chain's CDR3 is CSASSGGTQHF. The CDR3, as DNA: TGCAGTGCTAGTTCAGGCGGGACCCAGCATTTT.

The J gene is TRBJ2-7, the V gene TRBV4-1, with 11 bases identical to TRBD2. This CDR3 contains 16 residues. The trim removed 4 bases at V and 4 bases at J, leaving 9 bases unmatched. CDR1 and CDR2 from the germline V gene are MGHRA and YSYEKL. CDR3 in amino acids: CASSLRTSGSLYEQYF. The DNA for the CDR3 is TGCGCCAGCAGCCTGCGGACTAGCGGGTCCCTTTACGAGCAGTACTTC.

This chain uses TRBV24-1 with TRBJ2-3; possible D gene TRBD1, 5 bases. This CDR3 spans 15 amino acids. Trimming removed 3 bases from V and 2 bases from J, with 11 bases in between. The germline V gene has CDR1 KGHDR and CDR2 SFDVKD. CDR3 DNA: TGTGCCACCAGTGATCCGACAGTTCCCACAGATACGCAGTATTTT. This translates into CATSDPTVPTDTQYF.